The subject of this entry is one T cell receptor beta chain. This sample is part of a study of control samples from healthy donors and cancer patients. Germline CDR1 is LGHDT and CDR2 is YNNKEL (reference sequence). Trimming cost V 2 bases and J 8 bases, with 15 bases left between them. The CDR3 totals 14 residues. Sequenced by immunoSEQ multiplex PCR; TCRdb stores in-frame clones only, minus some. The sample yields fewer than 200,000 clones, around 90% seen once. The V and J genes are TRBV3-1 (or the pseudogene TRBV3-2) and TRBJ1-1; no reliable D call. Sequenced input: blood. This clonotype originated in a man aged 30-40 years in good health. The CDR3 region is CASSQMGASSEAFF. The CDR3 DNA follows: TGTGCCAGCAGCCAAATGGGTGCGAGTTCCGAAGCTTTCTTT.